This TCR beta chain is drawn from a study of T-cell memory formation after mild COVID-19. TCRdb analysed the 5' RACE reads with MiXCR anew, one entry per CDR3 protein. The repertoire holds under 550,000 distinct CDR3 sequences, with 15% to 20% as singletons. This clonotype was recorded a few times. Its cognate antigen is unknown. Notes on the study in general: Contracting clones, day 15 to 85, had balanced CD4/CD8, and later expanders favored CD4+.

Germline CDR1 and CDR2: MNHNY and SVGAGI (reference sequence). The V and J ends lost 0 bases and 5 bases respectively, with 2 bases between them. The CDR3 extends over 12 amino acids. This TCR was sampled from an adult woman who had mild COVID-19 (a few samples of this study predate the infection). Cell type and time point are not known. The chain joins TRBV6-6 to TRBJ2-1, with D uncertain. The material sequenced was PBMCs or a T cell subset sorted from them (not recorded which). CDR3 loop: CASSYSDNEQFF. The CDR3 DNA is TGTGCCAGCAGTTACTCGGACAATGAGCAGTTCTTC.